The present entry profiles one T cell receptor beta chain with its context. The antigen remains undetermined. TCRdb called the reads again in MiXCR, with one record for every CDR3 protein. In the table there are roughly 200,000 distinct CDR3 sequences, approximately 18% of which are singletons. CDR3 length: 14 residues. The ends were cut back, 3 bases at V and 2 bases at J, with 11 bases in the middle. CDR1 is SGHTA and CDR2 is FQGNSA in the germline V gene. This entry is derived from a study of T cell repertoires in cytomegalovirus infection. Looking at the study overall: Public TCR beta signatures indicated both CMV infection and matching HLA type.

General study findings and limits: Dominating the ex vivo response were TCR beta clonotypes that were CMV-specific and HLA-C-restricted. Cumulative frequency (of public TCR beta family members) identified carriers of CMV plus the relevant HLA.

The V and J genes are TRBV7-2 and TRBJ2-7; D is unclear. The origin of this receptor is a human donor in good health (CMV status not recorded). Some clones in this sample may be carry-over from other donors' samples. Sequencing was carried out using CD8+ T cells from PBMCs. As DNA, the CDR3 is TGTGCCAGCAGCTTGGAAGGAACTCCCTACGAGCAGTACTTC. It yields the protein CASSLEGTPYEQYF.